The TCR beta chain described here comes from a study of blood T cell repertoires in COVID-19. Overall study context: Samples taken during acute and convalescent COVID-19 were collected in the United States, Italy and Spain. In each case, the material was cDNA or gDNA derived from T cells, B-cell-depleted T cells, or PBMCs.

Germline V lookup: CDR1 SNHLY, CDR2 FYNNEI. V lost 6 bases and J lost 8, with 7 bases in between. The CDR3 contains 11 residues. Per the original data handling: Cell counts per sample came from amplifying reference gene primers. TCRdb keeps only in-frame clones here, not all; method: immunoSEQ multiplex PCR. From that table come the V and J calls and clone size; the DNA was used to work out D and trimming. The table has roughly 150,000 clones, roughly four fifths seen once. The source of this sequence is a human donor with acute or convalescent COVID-19. The donor label of this sample is uncertain. The sample consisted of peripheral blood. The V call is TRBV2, the J call TRBJ2-2, with D hard to call. CDR3 sequence: CASRLGGELFF. The CDR3 region has the DNA TGTGCCAGCAGACTCGGTGGGGAGCTGTTTTTT.